What follows are 26 T cell receptor beta chains derived from one specimen sequenced in a study of cytomegalovirus exposure and HLA in healthy donors. Both 60 Vbeta primers and 13 Jbeta primers went into the PCR. The repertoire was sequenced with immunoSEQ multiplex PCR; TCRdb's copy has only in-frame clones and lacks some. This table holds some 69,000 clones, approximately 70% found once. Sequenced material: PBMCs. These receptor sequences come from a male donor in good health and CMV-seropositive.

The chain combines TRBV29-1 with TRBJ2-1; TRBD2 matches 9 bases. In germline, CDR1 is SQVTM, CDR2 ANQGSEA. J was trimmed by 2 bases and V by 6 bases; bases with no gene match: 14. The CDR3 is 17 residues long. The CDR3 spells CSVVRLLAGGPYNEQFF. The CDR3, as DNA: TGCAGCGTCGTCCGACTGCTTGCGGGAGGGCCCTACAATGAGCAGTTCTTC.

A few counts support this clone. The chain carries TRBV6-5 and TRBJ1-5; 8 bases align to TRBD1. CDR3 length: 13 amino acids. J lost 7 bases, V lost 5 bases, and 4 bases had no gene match. Germline CDR1 MNHEY, CDR2 SVGAGI. The CDR3 loop reads CASSPGGWQPQHF. The CDR3 nucleotides read TGTGCCAGCAGTCCAGGGGGCTGGCAGCCCCAGCATTTT.

This clone came up a few times. The CDR3: CASSPPASKNIQYF. As DNA, the CDR3 is TGTGCCAGCTCACCACCGGCCAGCAAAAACATTCAGTACTTC. The chain carries TRBV18 and TRBJ2-4; D uncertain. There are 14 residues in the CDR3. V lost 0 bases, J lost 3 bases, and 6 bases lay in between. Germline CDR1 KGHSH, CDR2 LQKENI.

The chain carries TRBV19 and TRBJ2-7; 7 bases map to TRBD1. V was pared by 4 bases and J by 6 bases, with 6 bases of the junction left unmatched. The CDR3 is 13 amino acids. The V gene's germline CDR1 is LNHDA and CDR2 SQIVND (reference sequence). CDR3 sequence (DNA): TGTGCCAGTAGTAGACAGGGTCGGAGCGAGCAGTACTTC. Translation gives CASSRQGRSEQYF.

This clone has a handful of counts. This CDR3 reads CASRRQGINEKLFF. DNA of the CDR3: TGTGCCAGCAGGAGACAGGGAATTAATGAAAAACTGTTTTTT. The chain joins TRBV2 to TRBJ1-4; TRBD1 matches at 7 bases. The length of the CDR3 is 14 residues. The V gene end was trimmed by 6 bases and the J gene end by 4 bases; junction bases not matched to a gene: 5. The germline CDR1 and CDR2 sequences are SNHLY and FYNNEI.

With regard to this clone: This likely comes from a read error, as the CDR3 has no conserved phenylalanine or tryptophan at its end. The limits of the CDR3 on the DNA are not certain, so only TCRdb's listed CDR3 is given. This chain connects TRBV5-1 to TRBJ2-7; the table gives TRBD2 as D, unverified against the DNA. The CDR3 is 9 amino acids in total, end residues counted. Germline CDR1 and CDR2: SGHRS and YFSETQ. CDR3 in amino acids: CASSRGGSD.

This sequence joins TRBV2 and TRBJ1-2; possible D gene TRBD1, 5 bases. Germline V gene lookup returns CDR1 SNHLY and CDR2 FYNNEI. The CDR3 has 15 amino acids. Trimming took off 5 bases at V and 4 bases at J, with 17 bases between the two ends. In DNA form, the CDR3 reads TGTGCCAGCAGTAACAGCAGGGAAGTGACCTATGGCTACACCTTC. Its translation: CASSNSREVTYGYTF.

The chain joins TRBV6-6 to TRBJ2-7; 10 bases align to TRBD1. CDR1 and CDR2 from the germline V gene are MNHNY and SVGAGI (reference sequence). The CDR3 spans 15 residues. V was pared by 2 bases and J by 5 bases, with 6 bases of the junction left unmatched. The CDR3 coding sequence is TGTGCCAGCAGTTACCCTGGACAGGGGGACGACGAGCAGTACTTC. Its translation: CASSYPGQGDDEQYF.

There are a few counts of this clone. The chain is built from TRBV5-1 and TRBJ2-5, with 8 bases lining up with TRBD1. Trimming at V came to 4 bases and at J to 5 bases, leaving 7 bases not matched to a gene. The CDR3 has 14 residues. Germline CDR1 SGHRS, CDR2 YFSETQ. The DNA for the CDR3 is TGCGCCAGCAGCCCTGGACAGGGTCGGGAGACCCAGTACTTC. It yields the protein CASSPGQGRETQYF.

This chain joins TRBV6-5 and TRBJ1-5; D perhaps matches TRBD1 (5 bases). Germline CDR1 reads MNHEY; CDR2 reads SVGAGI. V was pared by 0 bases and J by 5 bases, with 5 bases between. This CDR3 is 13 amino acids long. In DNA form, the CDR3 reads TGTGCCAGCAGTTACTCCAGGGATCAGCCCCAGCATTTT. Translated, it gives CASSYSRDQPQHF.

This clone was counted a few times. The V call is TRBV5-1, the J call TRBJ2-2, with D possibly TRBD2 on 5 matching bases. The ends were cut back, 5 bases at V and 0 bases at J, with 8 bases in the middle. Germline CDR1 SGHRS, CDR2 YFSETQ. The CDR3 covers 14 residues. The CDR3 loop is CASRGVTNTGELFF. The CDR3 nucleotides read TGCGCCAGCAGGGGAGTAACGAACACCGGGGAGCTGTTTTTT.

The rearrangement joins TRBV7-2 to TRBJ1-6; the D is unclear. This CDR3 contains 15 residues. Trimming removed 2 bases at V and 7 bases at J, with 12 bases between. Germline-derived CDR1 and CDR2 are SGHTA and FQGNSA. This CDR3 is CASSLLRVLNSPLHF. The DNA for the CDR3 is TGTGCCAGCAGCTTACTCCGCGTTTTAAATTCACCCCTCCACTTT.

The rearrangement uses TRBV5-5 and TRBJ1-4; weak D call: TRBD1 (6 bases). The CDR3 runs to 15 residues. V gave up 5 bases and J gave up 6 bases, with 17 bases separating them. Germline lookup yields CDR1 SGHKS and CDR2 YYEKEE (reference sequence). CDR3 sequence: CASSKRTGRDEKLFF. CDR3 nucleotide sequence: TGTGCCAGCAGTAAAAGAACAGGGAGGGATGAAAAACTGTTTTTT.

The J gene is TRBJ1-2, the V gene TRBV29-1, with 7 nucleotides matching TRBD1. The germline CDR1 and CDR2 sequences are SQVTM and ANQGSEA. The CDR3 is 13 amino acids. Trimming cost V 4 bases and J 11 bases; bases outside gene matches: 13. This chain's CDR3 is CSVGAGQTSGYTF. DNA of the CDR3: TGCAGCGTTGGGGCGGGACAGACCAGCGGTTACACCTTC.

DNA for the CDR3: TGTGCCAGCAACCCACAGGGGATGAACACCGGGGAGCTGTTTTTT. Translated: CASNPQGMNTGELFF. The chain employs TRBV2 and TRBJ2-2; 7 bases align to TRBD1. CDR1 and CDR2 from the germline V gene are SNHLY and FYNNEI. CDR3 size: 15 residues. The junction had 6 bases not matched to a gene; V was cut back by 7 bases and J by 1 base.

J is TRBJ2-2 and V is TRBV7-6; 12 bases match TRBD2. The CDR3 has 15 amino acids. The ends lost 3 bases at V and 6 bases at J; junction bases unmatched: 2. Germline CDR1 is SGHVS and CDR2 is FNYEAQ. CDR3: CASSFTSGGSGELFF. The DNA of the CDR3 is TGTGCCAGCAGCTTTACTAGCGGGGGGTCCGGGGAGCTGTTTTTT.

V and J are TRBV7-9 and TRBJ2-7; the D is unclear. Looked up from germline, CDR1 is SEHNR and CDR2 is FQNEAQ (reference sequence). The CDR3 covers 11 residues. Trimming left V 5 bases short and J 6 bases short, with 8 bases between. The CDR3 DNA reads TGTGCCAGCAGCCGCAGCGCCGAGCAGTACTTC. Encoded protein: CASSRSAEQYF. The full variable domain, in which reference TRBV7-9 and TRBJ2-7 provide the parts outside the CDR3, is DTGVSQNPRHKITKRGQNVTFRCDPISEHNRLYWYRQTLGQGPEFLTYFQNEAQLEKSRLLSDRFSAERPKGSFSTLEIQRTEQGDSAMYLCASSRSAEQYFGPGTRLTVT.

The genes are TRBV6-5 and TRBJ2-5, with D possibly matching TRBD2 (7 bases). Germline V gene sequence: CDR1 MNHEY, CDR2 SVGAGI. Trimming shortened V by 0 bases and J by 5 bases, and 10 bases separated the two germline ends. The CDR3 is 14 amino acids. The CDR3 bases are TGTGCCAGCAGTTACTCCCGGGGGGCGGAGACCCAGTACTTC. As protein: CASSYSRGAETQYF.

The chain is built from TRBV27 and TRBJ1-5; 9 nucleotides line up with TRBD1. V was pared by 2 bases and J by 7 bases, with 6 bases of the junction left unmatched. Germline V gene sequence: CDR1 MNHEY, CDR2 SMNVEV (reference sequence). There are 15 residues in the CDR3. The CDR3 protein is CASSLTGQGGQPQHF. As DNA, the CDR3 is TGTGCCAGCAGTTTAACGGGACAGGGCGGACAGCCCCAGCATTTT.

V usage is TRBV29-1 and J usage is TRBJ2-3; no clear D gene. The CDR3 totals 13 residues. CDR1 is SQVTM, CDR2 ANQGSEA, per germline. Trimming took 2 bases from V and 3 from J, leaving 9 bases between them. The CDR3 nucleotides are TGCAGCGTTGAACTAGGTAGGACAGATACGCAGTATTTT. This translates into CSVELGRTDTQYF.

The chain joins TRBV6-1 to TRBJ2-1; tentative D call: TRBD1 (5 bases). The CDR3 sequence is 12 residues long. V was clipped by 6 bases and J by 5 bases, with 8 bases between them. The germline CDR1 and CDR2 sequences are MNHNS and SASEGT. The DNA for the CDR3 is TGTGCCAGCAGGAGGACAAACAATGAGCAGTTCTTC. Translation: CASRRTNNEQFF.

The CDR3 protein is CASSDPRAGQPQHF. CDR3 in DNA: TGTGCCAGCAGTGACCCCAGGGCCGGTCAGCCCCAGCATTTT. This sequence joins TRBV6-1 and TRBJ1-5; D is possibly TRBD1 (5 bases). Trimming removed 3 bases from V and 6 bases from J, with 12 bases in between. The germline V gene encodes CDR1 MNHNS and CDR2 SASEGT. CDR3 length: 14 residues.

CDR3: CASRYTGLAANYEQYF. CDR3 nucleotides: TGTGCCAGCAGATATACCGGACTAGCGGCTAACTACGAGCAGTACTTC. The chain joins TRBV27 to TRBJ2-7, with TRBD2 matching 10 bases. J gave up 3 bases and V 6 bases, and 11 bases lay outside the gene matches. The CDR3 extends over 16 amino acids. Per germline, CDR1 MNHEY and CDR2 SMNVEV (reference sequence).

This clone has only a few counts. The V gene is TRBV5-1, the J gene TRBJ2-3; 7 bases are shared with TRBD1. CDR3 size: 14 residues. The germline V gene has CDR1 SGHRS and CDR2 YFSETQ. J gave up 6 bases and V 1 base, and 5 bases lay outside the gene matches. The CDR3 DNA follows: TGCGCCAGCAGCTTGTCTGGGACAGCGGATACGCAGTATTTT. Encoded protein: CASSLSGTADTQYF.

The chain recombines TRBV4-3 with TRBJ2-5, with a tentative D call TRBD1 (6 bases). Germline loops: CDR1 LGHNA, CDR2 YSLEER. This CDR3 has 13 amino acids. Trimming pared 0 bases from V and 4 bases from J, leaving 6 bases between. CDR3 residues: CASSQDRGETQYF. CDR3 nucleotides: TGCGCCAGCAGCCAAGACAGGGGAGAGACCCAGTACTTC.

This clone was observed a handful of times. This chain uses TRBV18 with TRBJ2-3, with D perhaps TRBD1 (5 bases). V gave up 0 bases and J gave up 1 base, with 14 bases separating them. The CDR3 covers 17 residues. Germline lookup yields CDR1 KGHSH and CDR2 LQKENI. CDR3 coding DNA: TGTGCCAGCTCACCACCGCCGGCAGGGCCCGGCACAGATACGCAGTATTTT. Protein product: CASSPPPAGPGTDTQYF.